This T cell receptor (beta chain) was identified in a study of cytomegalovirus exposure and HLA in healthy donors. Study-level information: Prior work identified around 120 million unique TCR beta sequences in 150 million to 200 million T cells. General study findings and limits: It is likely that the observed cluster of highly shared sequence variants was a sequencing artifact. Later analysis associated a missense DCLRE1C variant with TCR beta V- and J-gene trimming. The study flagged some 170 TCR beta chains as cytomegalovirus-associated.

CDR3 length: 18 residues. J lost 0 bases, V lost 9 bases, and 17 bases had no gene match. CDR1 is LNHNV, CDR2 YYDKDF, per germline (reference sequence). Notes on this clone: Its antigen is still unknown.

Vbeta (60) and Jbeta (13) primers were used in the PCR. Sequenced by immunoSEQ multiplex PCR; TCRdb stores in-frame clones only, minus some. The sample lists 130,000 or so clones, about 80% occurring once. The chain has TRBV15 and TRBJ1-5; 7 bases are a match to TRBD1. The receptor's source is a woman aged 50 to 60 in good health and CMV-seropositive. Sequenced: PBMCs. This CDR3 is CATGSGGQERYSNQPQHF. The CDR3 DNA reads TGTGCCACGGGGAGCGGCGGACAGGAACGTTATAGCAATCAGCCCCAGCATTTT.